This T cell receptor (beta chain) was observed in a study of T-cell memory formation after mild COVID-19. In this sample, this clonotype turned up a few times. TCRdb used MiXCR to reprocess the 5' RACE reads, holding one entry per CDR3 protein. The sample shows more than 150,000 distinct CDR3 sequences, about 21% of them seen only once. V gave up 4 bases and J gave up 3 bases; unmatched junction bases: 4. The CDR3 loop spans 16 amino acids. Per the germline V gene, CDR1 is KGHDR and CDR2 is SFDVKD. The chain has TRBV24-1 and TRBJ1-5, with 11 nucleotides matching TRBD1. The TCR was taken from an adult woman who had mild COVID-19 (a few samples of this study predate the infection). Cell type and time point are not known. Sequencing input: PBMCs or a T cell subset sorted from them (not recorded which). In nucleotides, the CDR3 is TGTGCCACCAGTGACCACGGACAGGGGGCCAATCAGCCCCAGCATTTT. Translated: CATSDHGQGANQPQHF.